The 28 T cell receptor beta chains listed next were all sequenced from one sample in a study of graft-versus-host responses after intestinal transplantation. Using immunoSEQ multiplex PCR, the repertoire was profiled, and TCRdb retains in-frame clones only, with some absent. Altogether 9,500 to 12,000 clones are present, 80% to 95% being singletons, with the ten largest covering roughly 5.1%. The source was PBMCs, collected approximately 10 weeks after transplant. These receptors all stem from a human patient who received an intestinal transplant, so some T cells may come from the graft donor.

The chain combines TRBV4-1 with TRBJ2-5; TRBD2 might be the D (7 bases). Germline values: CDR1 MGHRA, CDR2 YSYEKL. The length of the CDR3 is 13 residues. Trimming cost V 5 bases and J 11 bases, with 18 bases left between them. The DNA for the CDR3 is TGCGCCAGCAGCAAAGGACTAGGGGGGGAGCAGTACTTC. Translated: CASSKGLGGEQYF.

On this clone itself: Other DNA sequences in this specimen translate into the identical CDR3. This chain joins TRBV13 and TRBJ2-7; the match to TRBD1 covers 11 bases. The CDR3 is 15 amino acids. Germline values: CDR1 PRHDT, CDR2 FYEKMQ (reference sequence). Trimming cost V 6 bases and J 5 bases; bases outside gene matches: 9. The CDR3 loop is CASRGPGQGADEQYF. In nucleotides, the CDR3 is TGTGCCAGCAGGGGGCCAGGACAGGGGGCGGACGAGCAGTACTTC. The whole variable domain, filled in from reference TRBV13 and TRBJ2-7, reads AAGVIQSPRHLIKEKRETATLKCYPIPRHDTVYWYQQGPGQDPQFLISFYEKMQSDKGSIPDRFSAQQFSDYHSELNMSSLELGDSALYFCASRGPGQGADEQYFGPGTRLTVT.

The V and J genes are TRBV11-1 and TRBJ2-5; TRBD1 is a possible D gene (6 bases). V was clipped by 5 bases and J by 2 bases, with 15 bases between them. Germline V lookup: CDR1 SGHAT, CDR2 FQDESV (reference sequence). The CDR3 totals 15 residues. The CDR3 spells CASSRLDREQETQYF. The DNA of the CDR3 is TGTGCCAGCAGCCGGCTGGACAGAGAGCAAGAGACCCAGTACTTC.

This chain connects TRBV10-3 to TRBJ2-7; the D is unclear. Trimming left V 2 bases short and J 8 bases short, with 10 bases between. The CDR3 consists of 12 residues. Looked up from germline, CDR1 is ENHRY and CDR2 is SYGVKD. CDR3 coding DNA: TGTGCCATCAGTGAGCCCACGGATCAGCAGTACTTC. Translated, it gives CAISEPTDQQYF.

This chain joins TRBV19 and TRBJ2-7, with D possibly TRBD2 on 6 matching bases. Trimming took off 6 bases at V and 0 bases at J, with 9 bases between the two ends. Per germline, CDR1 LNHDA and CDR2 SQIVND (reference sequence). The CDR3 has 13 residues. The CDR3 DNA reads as TGTGCCAGTAGCCCGGGGGACTCCTACGAGCAGTACTTC. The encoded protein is CASSPGDSYEQYF.

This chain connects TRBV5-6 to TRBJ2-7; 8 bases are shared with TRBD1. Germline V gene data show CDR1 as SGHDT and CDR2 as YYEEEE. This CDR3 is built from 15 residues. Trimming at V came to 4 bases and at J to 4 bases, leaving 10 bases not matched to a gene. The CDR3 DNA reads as TGTGCCAGCAGCCTGGACAGGGTATTCTCGTACGAGCAGTACTTC. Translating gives CASSLDRVFSYEQYF.

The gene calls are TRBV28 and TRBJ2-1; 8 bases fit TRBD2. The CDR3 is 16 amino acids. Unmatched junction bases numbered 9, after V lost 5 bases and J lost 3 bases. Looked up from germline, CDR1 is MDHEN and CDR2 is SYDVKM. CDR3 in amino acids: CASSPPEREFYNEQFF. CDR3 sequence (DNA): TGTGCCAGCAGTCCCCCTGAGCGGGAGTTCTACAATGAGCAGTTCTTC.

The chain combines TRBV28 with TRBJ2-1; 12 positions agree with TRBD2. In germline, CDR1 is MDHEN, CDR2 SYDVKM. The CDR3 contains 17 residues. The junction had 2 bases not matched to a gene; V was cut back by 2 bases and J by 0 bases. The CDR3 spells CASSLTSGRFSYNEQFF. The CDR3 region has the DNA TGTGCCAGCAGTTTAACTAGCGGGAGGTTCTCCTACAATGAGCAGTTCTTC. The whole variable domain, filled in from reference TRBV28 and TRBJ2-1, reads DVKVTQSSRYLVKRTGEKVFLECVQDMDHENMFWYRQDPGLGLRLIYFSYDVKMKEKGDIPEGYSVSREKKERFSLILESASTNQTSMYLCASSLTSGRFSYNEQFFGPGTRLTVL.

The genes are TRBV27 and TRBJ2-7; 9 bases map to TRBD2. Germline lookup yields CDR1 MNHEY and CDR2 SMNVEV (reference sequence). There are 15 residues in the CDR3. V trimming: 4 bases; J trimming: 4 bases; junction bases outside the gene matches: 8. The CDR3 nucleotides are TGTGCCAGCAGTTGGGGCGGGAGGGGCGCTTACGAGCAGTACTTC. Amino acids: CASSWGGRGAYEQYF.

Written as DNA, the CDR3 is TGTGCCAGTAGTATGAACCTAAATAGCAATCAGCCCCAGCATTTT. This translates into CASSMNLNSNQPQHF. This chain uses TRBV19 with TRBJ1-5; D gene uncertain. V lost 3 bases and J lost 0, with 9 bases in between. From germline, CDR1 is LNHDA and CDR2 SQIVND (reference sequence). CDR3 size: 15 residues.

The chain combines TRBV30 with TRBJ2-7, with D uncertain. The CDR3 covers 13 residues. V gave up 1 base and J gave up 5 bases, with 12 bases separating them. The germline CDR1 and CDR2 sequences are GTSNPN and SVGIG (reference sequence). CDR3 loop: CAWSALTTNEQYF. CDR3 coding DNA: TGTGCCTGGAGTGCCTTAACTACGAACGAGCAGTACTTC.

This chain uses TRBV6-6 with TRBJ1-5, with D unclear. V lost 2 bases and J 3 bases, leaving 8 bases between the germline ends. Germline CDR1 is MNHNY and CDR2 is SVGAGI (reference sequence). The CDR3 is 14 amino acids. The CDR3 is CASSYTQDNQPQHF. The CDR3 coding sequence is TGTGCCAGCAGTTACACGCAGGACAATCAGCCCCAGCATTTT.

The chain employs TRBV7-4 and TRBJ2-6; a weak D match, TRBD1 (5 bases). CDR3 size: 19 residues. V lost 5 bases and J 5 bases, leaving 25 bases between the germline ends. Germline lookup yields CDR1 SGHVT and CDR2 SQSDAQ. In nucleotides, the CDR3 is TGTGCCAGCAGCCAACCAGGTCACGAAGGACAAAGTCGGGCCAACGTCCTGACTTTC. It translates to CASSQPGHEGQSRANVLTF.

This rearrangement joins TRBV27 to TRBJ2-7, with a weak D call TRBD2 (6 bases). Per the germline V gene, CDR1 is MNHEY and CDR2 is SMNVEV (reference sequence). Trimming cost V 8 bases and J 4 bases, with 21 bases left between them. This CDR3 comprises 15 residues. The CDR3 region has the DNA TGTGCCAGCTGCCCGGAGGGGACTCGGTCTTACGAGCAGTACTTC. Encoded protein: CASCPEGTRSYEQYF.

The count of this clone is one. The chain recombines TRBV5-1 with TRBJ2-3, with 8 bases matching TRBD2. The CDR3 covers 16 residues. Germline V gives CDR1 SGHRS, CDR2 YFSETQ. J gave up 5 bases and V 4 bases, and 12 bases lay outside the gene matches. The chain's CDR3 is CASSRAGTREGDTQYF. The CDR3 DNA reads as TGCGCCAGCAGCAGAGCCGGGACTAGGGAAGGAGATACGCAGTATTTT.

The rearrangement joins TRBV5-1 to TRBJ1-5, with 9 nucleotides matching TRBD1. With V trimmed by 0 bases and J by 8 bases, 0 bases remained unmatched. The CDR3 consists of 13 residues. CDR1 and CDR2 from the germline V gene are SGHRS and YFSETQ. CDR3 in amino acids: CASSLGTGEPQHF. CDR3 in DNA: TGCGCCAGCAGCTTGGGGACAGGGGAGCCCCAGCATTTT.

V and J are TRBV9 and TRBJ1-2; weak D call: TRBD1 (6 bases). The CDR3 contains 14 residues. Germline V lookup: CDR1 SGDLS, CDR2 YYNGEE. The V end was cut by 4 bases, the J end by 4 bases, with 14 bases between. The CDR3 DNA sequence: TGTGCCAGCAGCTCAATACAGGGATCCTATGGCTACACCTTC. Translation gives CASSSIQGSYGYTF. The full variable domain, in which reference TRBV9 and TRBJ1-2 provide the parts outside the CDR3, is DSGVTQTPKHLITATGQRVTLRCSPRSGDLSVYWYQQSLDQGLQFLIQYYNGEERAKGNILERFSAQQFPDLHSELNLSSLELGDSALYFCASSSIQGSYGYTFGSGTRLTVV.

The CDR3, as DNA: TGTGCCAGCAGCTGGGGGACTAGCGGAGGAGATACGCAGTATTTT. Its protein is CASSWGTSGGDTQYF. This rearrangement joins TRBV6-5 to TRBJ2-3; TRBD2 agrees at 11 bases. CDR3 length: 15 amino acids. Germline values: CDR1 MNHEY, CDR2 SVGAGI. J gave up 5 bases and V 6 bases, and 7 bases lay outside the gene matches.

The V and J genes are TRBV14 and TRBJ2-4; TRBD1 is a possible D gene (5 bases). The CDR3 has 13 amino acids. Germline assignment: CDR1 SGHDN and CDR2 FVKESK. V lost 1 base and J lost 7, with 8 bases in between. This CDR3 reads CASSQGAGNIQYF. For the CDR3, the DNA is TGTGCCAGCAGCCAAGGGGCAGGGAACATTCAGTACTTC.

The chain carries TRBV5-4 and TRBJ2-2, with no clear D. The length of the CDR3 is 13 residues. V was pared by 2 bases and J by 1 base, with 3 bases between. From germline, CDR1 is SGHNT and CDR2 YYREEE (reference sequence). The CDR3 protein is CASSFRNTGELFF. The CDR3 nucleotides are TGTGCCAGCAGCTTTAGGAACACCGGGGAGCTGTTTTTT.

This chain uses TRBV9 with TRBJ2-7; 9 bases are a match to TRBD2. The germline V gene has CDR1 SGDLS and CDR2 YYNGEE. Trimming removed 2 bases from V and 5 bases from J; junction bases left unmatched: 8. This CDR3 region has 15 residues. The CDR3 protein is CASSVGGRASDEQYF. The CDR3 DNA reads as TGTGCCAGCAGCGTTGGCGGGAGGGCCTCTGACGAGCAGTACTTC.

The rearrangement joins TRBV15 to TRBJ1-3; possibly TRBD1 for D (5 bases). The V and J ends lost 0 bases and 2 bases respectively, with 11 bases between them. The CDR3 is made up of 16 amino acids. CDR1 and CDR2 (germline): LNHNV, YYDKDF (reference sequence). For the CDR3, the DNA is TGTGCCACCAGCAGAGAATTTGGGGGAGCTGGAAACACCATATATTTT. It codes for CATSREFGGAGNTIYF.

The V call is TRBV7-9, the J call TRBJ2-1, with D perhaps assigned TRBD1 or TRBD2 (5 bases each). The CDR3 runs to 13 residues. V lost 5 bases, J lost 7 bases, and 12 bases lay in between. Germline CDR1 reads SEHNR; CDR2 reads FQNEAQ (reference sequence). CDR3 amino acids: CASSGSGANEQFF. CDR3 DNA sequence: TGTGCCAGCAGCGGCTCCGGGGCGAATGAGCAGTTCTTC.

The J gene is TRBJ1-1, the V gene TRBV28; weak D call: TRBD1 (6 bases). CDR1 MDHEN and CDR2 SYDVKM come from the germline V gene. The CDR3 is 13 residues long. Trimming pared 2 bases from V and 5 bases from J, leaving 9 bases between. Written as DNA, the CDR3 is TGTGCCAGCAGTTTAGCGAGGGGGACTGAAGCTTTCTTT. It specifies CASSLARGTEAFF.

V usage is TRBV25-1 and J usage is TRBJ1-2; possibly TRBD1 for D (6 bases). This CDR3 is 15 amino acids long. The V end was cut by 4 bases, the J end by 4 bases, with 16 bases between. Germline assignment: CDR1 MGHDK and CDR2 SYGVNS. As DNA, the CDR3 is TGTGCCAGCAGTGTCCCTATACAGGGAGGCTATGGCTACACCTTC. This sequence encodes CASSVPIQGGYGYTF.

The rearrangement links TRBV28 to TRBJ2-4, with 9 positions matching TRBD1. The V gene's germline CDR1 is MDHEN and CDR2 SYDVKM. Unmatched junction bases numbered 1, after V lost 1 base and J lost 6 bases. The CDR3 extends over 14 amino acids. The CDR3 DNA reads TGTGCCAGCAGTTTATTACAGGGGGCAAACATTCAGTACTTC. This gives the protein CASSLLQGANIQYF.

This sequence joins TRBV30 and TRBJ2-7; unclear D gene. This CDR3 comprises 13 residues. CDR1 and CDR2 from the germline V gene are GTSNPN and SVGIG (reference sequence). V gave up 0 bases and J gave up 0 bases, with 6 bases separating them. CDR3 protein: CAWSVHNSYEQYF. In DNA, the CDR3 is TGTGCCTGGAGTGTGCACAACTCCTACGAGCAGTACTTC. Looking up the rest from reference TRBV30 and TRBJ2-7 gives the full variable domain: SQTIHQWPATLVQPVGSPLSLECTVEGTSNPNLYWYRQAAGRGLQLLFYSVGIGQISSEVPQNLSASRPQDRQFILSSKKLLLSDSGFYLCAWSVHNSYEQYFGPGTRLTVT.

CDR3 region: CASSPDQTYNEQFF. DNA for the CDR3: TGCGCCAGCAGCCCAGACCAGACCTACAATGAGCAGTTCTTC. The chain carries TRBV5-1 and TRBJ2-1; D uncertain. In germline, CDR1 is SGHRS, CDR2 YFSETQ. The ends were cut back, 4 bases at V and 2 bases at J, with 10 bases in the middle. The CDR3 totals 14 residues.